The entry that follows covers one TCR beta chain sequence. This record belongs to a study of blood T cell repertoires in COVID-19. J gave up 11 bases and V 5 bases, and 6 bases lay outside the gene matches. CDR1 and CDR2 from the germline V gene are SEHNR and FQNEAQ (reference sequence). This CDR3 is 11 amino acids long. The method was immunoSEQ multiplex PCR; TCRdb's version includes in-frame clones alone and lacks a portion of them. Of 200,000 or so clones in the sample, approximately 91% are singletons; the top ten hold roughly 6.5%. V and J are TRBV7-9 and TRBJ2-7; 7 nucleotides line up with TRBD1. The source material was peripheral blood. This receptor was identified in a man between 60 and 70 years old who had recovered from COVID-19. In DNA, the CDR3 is TGTGCCAGCAGCCCGGACAGGATGAAGTACTTC. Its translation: CASSPDRMKYF.